This entry lists 30 T cell receptor beta chains sequenced from one sample in a study of Ad26.COV2.S vaccination and SARS-CoV-2 variants. Specified treatment: some 19 received Ad26.COV2.S at low or high dose, single or two shots; 5 received placebo; per-sample allocation not given. Each sample was drawn 63 days after the first injection (of vaccine or placebo). The repertoire was sequenced with immunoSEQ multiplex PCR; TCRdb's copy has only in-frame clones and lacks some. The sample consists of some 300,000 clones, 85% of them appearing once. Source: peripheral blood, taken in a trial of Ad26.COV2.S vaccine versus placebo. All receptors come from a person aged 18-65 years who received the Ad26.COV2.S COVID-19 vaccine or a placebo.

This sequence joins TRBV29-1 and TRBJ1-1, with D unresolved. With 6 bases removed from V and 1 base from J, the gap between germline ends came to 9 bases. The CDR3 contains 12 residues. Germline lookup yields CDR1 SQVTM and CDR2 ANQGSEA. The CDR3: CSVTPANTEAFF. Here the CDR3 DNA reads TGCAGCGTCACCCCAGCGAACACTGAAGCTTTCTTT.

This clone was counted once. The chain recombines TRBV30 with TRBJ1-3; D is unresolved. Trimming stripped 1 base from V and 0 bases from J, with 4 bases between. Germline assignment: CDR1 GTSNPN and CDR2 SVGIG (reference sequence). This CDR3 is 13 amino acids long. The CDR3 DNA sequence: TGTGCCTGGAGTGAGAGCTCTGGAAACACCATATATTTT. It specifies CAWSESSGNTIYF.

This sequence joins TRBV3-1 (or the pseudogene TRBV3-2) and TRBJ2-3; 8 bases match TRBD2. Trimming took 4 bases from V and 2 from J; bases not matched to a gene: 5. Germline CDR1 is LGHDT and CDR2 is YNNKEL (reference sequence). This CDR3 spans 15 amino acids. The CDR3 spells CASSLGLAVTDTQYF. In DNA form, the CDR3 reads TGTGCCAGCAGCCTTGGACTAGCAGTCACAGATACGCAGTATTTT.

The chain uses TRBV10-3 and TRBJ2-3; tentatively, D is TRBD1 or TRBD2 (6 bases each). The CDR3 runs 16 residues. V lost 5 bases and J 2 bases, leaving 17 bases between the germline ends. Germline V gene sequence: CDR1 ENHRY, CDR2 SYGVKD. The CDR3 DNA is TGTGCCATCAGTATTTCAAAAGGGGGGTACACAGATACGCAGTATTTT. It is translated as CAISISKGGYTDTQYF.

The chain links TRBV6-1 to TRBJ2-5; 12 bases line up with TRBD2. V lost 4 bases and J lost 2; bases outside the gene matches: 5. The CDR3 has 16 residues. Germline V gene sequence: CDR1 MNHNS, CDR2 SASEGT. The CDR3 spells CASSVTSGGPQETQYF. The CDR3 DNA reads as TGTGCCAGCAGTGTGACTAGCGGGGGACCTCAAGAGACCCAGTACTTC.

The chain recombines TRBV5-6 with TRBJ1-4; D is uncertain. Trimming cost V 0 bases and J 4 bases, with 13 bases left between them. CDR1 SGHDT and CDR2 YYEEEE come from the germline V gene. There are 16 residues in the CDR3. The CDR3 nucleotides read TGTGCCAGCAGCTTGGTGCTAGGATCGCATAATGAAAAACTGTTTTTT. Residues: CASSLVLGSHNEKLFF.

The genes are TRBV6-1 and TRBJ1-2; possible D gene TRBD1, 6 bases. Germline-derived CDR1 and CDR2 are MNHNS and SASEGT. Between the trimmed V and J ends, which lost 2 bases and 4 bases, there was a span of 20 bases. The CDR3 is made up of 17 amino acids. CDR3 sequence (DNA): TGTGCCAGCAGTGAAACCCCAGAACAGGGAATTTTCTATGGCTACACCTTC. Protein product: CASSETPEQGIFYGYTF.

The chain joins TRBV15 to TRBJ2-7; no clear D gene. Trimming stripped 0 bases from V and 3 bases from J, with 21 bases between. Germline-derived CDR1 and CDR2 are LNHNV and YYDKDF (reference sequence). The CDR3 has 18 residues. CDR3 bases: TGTGCCACCAGCAGAGAAGGTGTTCTTAGGACCACAATCTACGAGCAGTACTTC. Protein sequence: CATSREGVLRTTIYEQYF.

This clone has a handful of counts. This sequence joins TRBV5-1 and TRBJ2-3; 13 bases map to TRBD2. Per the germline V gene, CDR1 is SGHRS and CDR2 is YFSETQ. This CDR3 is 15 amino acids long. Germline trimming cut 4 bases from V and 9 bases from J; bases unmatched to any gene: 8. The CDR3 region has the DNA TGCGCCAGCAGCAGAACTAGCGGGGGGGCGAAAACGCAGTATTTT. Translating it yields CASSRTSGGAKTQYF. Full variable domain (missing parts from reference TRBV5-1 and TRBJ2-3): KAGVTQTPRYLIKTRGQQVTLSCSPISGHRSVSWYQQTPGQGLQFLFEYFSETQRNKGNFPGRFSGRQFSNSRSEMNVSTLELGDSALYLCASSRTSGGAKTQYFGPGTRLTVL.

The rearrangement uses TRBV7-3 and TRBJ1-2, with a tentative D call TRBD1 (6 bases). Germline CDR1 SGHTA, CDR2 FQGTGA. The CDR3 has 16 residues. V gave up 1 base and J gave up 9 bases, with 21 bases separating them. CDR3 DNA: TGTGCCAGCAGCTTAAATCCGGGGCCAGGGGCGGGTTGCTACACCTTC. Its translation is CASSLNPGPGAGCYTF.

The chain employs TRBV3-1 (or the pseudogene TRBV3-2) and TRBJ2-5; tentatively, D is TRBD2 (5 bases). The CDR3 covers 15 residues. The V end lost 6 bases, the J end lost 2 bases, and 16 bases lay between the germline ends. Germline V gene sequence: CDR1 LGHDT, CDR2 YNNKEL (reference sequence). This chain's CDR3 is CASSPLGSPQETQYF. In DNA, the CDR3 is TGTGCCAGCAGTCCCCTGGGGAGCCCACAAGAGACCCAGTACTTC.

This clone was seen once. The chain joins TRBV6-2 or TRBV6-3 to TRBJ2-3; 11 nucleotides agree with TRBD2. Looked up from germline, CDR1 is MNHEY and CDR2 is SVGEGT. This CDR3 has 18 residues. The J segment lost 2 bases and the V segment lost 2 bases, leaving 9 bases of the junction unmatched. The CDR3: CASSYVPSGGLPTDTQYF. DNA of the CDR3: TGTGCCAGCAGTTACGTCCCTAGCGGGGGGCTGCCCACAGATACGCAGTATTTT.

This chain links TRBV5-1 with TRBJ2-5, with TRBD2 matching 8 bases. The length of the CDR3 is 16 residues. CDR1 and CDR2 (germline): SGHRS, YFSETQ. The ends lost 2 bases at V and 1 base at J; junction bases unmatched: 7. The CDR3 is CASSFSRGGFQETQYF. The CDR3 DNA follows: TGCGCCAGCAGCTTTTCACGCGGGGGGTTCCAAGAGACCCAGTACTTC.

The CDR3 region is CASSEQLGLQFF. CDR3 coding DNA: TGCGCCAGCAGTGAGCAACTAGGGTTGCAGTTCTTC. The chain combines TRBV10-1 with TRBJ2-1; possibly TRBD2 for D (5 bases). The V gene lost 2 bases and the J gene lost 12 bases, with 11 bases spanning the gap. The CDR3 runs to 12 residues. Germline assignment: CDR1 WNHNN and CDR2 SYGVQD (reference sequence).

This clone turned up a few times. V usage is TRBV7-2 and J usage is TRBJ2-5; perhaps TRBD1 as D (6 bases). The CDR3 has 14 residues. V lost 1 base, J lost 7 bases, and 13 bases lay in between. Germline V gene sequence: CDR1 SGHTA, CDR2 FQGNSA. This CDR3 reads CASSLEWQGSTQYF. The CDR3 DNA reads TGTGCCAGCAGCTTAGAGTGGCAGGGGTCGACCCAGTACTTC.

The V call is TRBV6-4, the J call TRBJ2-2; no clear D gene. Germline-derived CDR1 and CDR2 are MRHNA and SNTAGT. Deletions cut 6 bases from V and 2 bases from J, with 4 bases between. The CDR3 is 12 amino acids. The CDR3 loop reads CASRQNTGELFF. CDR3 bases: TGTGCCAGCAGACAAAACACCGGGGAGCTGTTTTTT.

V and J are TRBV4-1 and TRBJ2-4; TRBD2 matches 7 bases. J lost 1 base, V lost 4 bases, and 4 bases had no gene match. CDR3 length equals 15 residues. The germline gives CDR1 MGHRA, CDR2 YSYEKL. CDR3 in DNA: TGCGCCAGCAGCCCACCGCGGGGGGCCAAAAACATTCAGTACTTC. This codes for CASSPPRGAKNIQYF.

The rearrangement uses TRBV7-9 and TRBJ2-2; D unresolved. Trimming took off 7 bases at V and 8 bases at J, with 11 bases between the two ends. CDR1 SEHNR and CDR2 FQNEAQ come from the germline V gene (reference sequence). The CDR3 sequence is 12 residues long. This chain's CDR3 is CASTVEWGELFF. In nucleotides, the CDR3 is TGTGCCAGCACCGTCGAGTGGGGGGAGCTGTTTTTT. The full variable domain, its missing parts supplied by reference TRBV7-9 and TRBJ2-2, is DTGVSQNPRHKITKRGQNVTFRCDPISEHNRLYWYRQTLGQGPEFLTYFQNEAQLEKSRLLSDRFSAERPKGSFSTLEIQRTEQGDSAMYLCASTVEWGELFFGEGSRLTVL.

In DNA form, the CDR3 reads TGTGCCAGCAGCTTAAGGGGGAGGACTGAAGCTTTCTTT. This translates into CASSLRGRTEAFF. The chain has TRBV7-6 and TRBJ1-1; tentative D call: TRBD1 (6 bases). Looked up from germline, CDR1 is SGHVS and CDR2 is FNYEAQ. V shed 2 bases and J shed 5 bases, with 9 bases lying between them. CDR3 size: 13 residues.

The CDR3, as DNA: TGTGCCAGCAGCTTCGCAGAGACCCAGTACTTC. Protein: CASSFAETQYF. The chain couples TRBV11-3 to TRBJ2-5; D not certain. V was trimmed by 3 bases and J by 4 bases, leaving 3 bases between them. CDR3 size: 11 residues. The germline V gene encodes CDR1 SGHNT and CDR2 YENEEA.

The V gene is TRBV28, the J gene TRBJ1-5; D might be TRBD1 (6 bases). Trimming removed 5 bases at V and 2 bases at J, with 16 bases between. Per germline, CDR1 MDHEN and CDR2 SYDVKM. The CDR3 totals 16 residues. This CDR3 reads CASSRPGGLGNQPQHF. The CDR3 DNA is TGTGCCAGCAGTCGTCCGGGGGGCTTAGGCAATCAGCCCCAGCATTTT.

The CDR3 loop reads CASRVGGNSNQPQHF. The CDR3 bases are TGTGCCAGCAGGGTCGGAGGAAATAGCAATCAGCCCCAGCATTTT. This chain links TRBV28 with TRBJ1-5; D unclear. V was shortened by 6 bases and J by 0 bases, with 12 bases between the two germline ends. The CDR3 is 15 amino acids. The V gene's germline CDR1 is MDHEN and CDR2 SYDVKM.

The chain employs TRBV5-1 and TRBJ2-7, with D hard to call. CDR1 and CDR2 from the germline V gene are SGHRS and YFSETQ. The V and J ends lost 0 bases and 2 bases respectively, with 9 bases between them. This CDR3 has 14 residues. The CDR3 here is CASSLEGIPYEQYF. CDR3 sequence (DNA): TGCGCCAGCAGCTTGGAAGGGATACCCTACGAGCAGTACTTC.

This sequence joins TRBV18 and TRBJ2-3; unclear D gene. In germline, CDR1 is KGHSH, CDR2 LQKENI. The CDR3 totals 14 residues. Trimming removed 3 bases from V and 4 bases from J, with 11 bases in between. Written as DNA, the CDR3 is TGTGCCAGCTCACCTAGTGGTGGTGCAGATACGCAGTATTTT. It yields the protein CASSPSGGADTQYF.

This rearrangement joins TRBV5-4 to TRBJ2-5; 7 positions match TRBD1. CDR1 and CDR2 (germline): SGHNT, YYREEE (reference sequence). Unmatched junction bases numbered 3, after V lost 0 bases and J lost 1 base. This CDR3 comprises 15 residues. In DNA, the CDR3 is TGTGCCAGCAGCTTGGCTCAGGGGGTCCAAGAGACCCAGTACTTC. This translates into CASSLAQGVQETQYF.

This clone was seen only once. The chain employs TRBV6-6 and TRBJ2-7; D gene unclear. The CDR3 totals 14 residues. Per germline, CDR1 MNHNY and CDR2 SVGAGI (reference sequence). Trimming stripped 2 bases from V and 2 bases from J, with 10 bases between. The CDR3 spells CASSYGLGPYEQYF. The CDR3 DNA is TGTGCCAGCAGTTACGGCCTGGGTCCCTACGAGCAGTACTTC.

The rearrangement links TRBV6-8 to TRBJ1-2; 10 bases are shared with TRBD1. Germline V lookup: CDR1 MNHGY, CDR2 SAAAGT. With 2 bases clipped from V and 5 bases from J, the junction kept 17 bases outside the gene matches. The CDR3 runs to 19 residues. The CDR3 sequence: CASSYPSKETGGGLYGYTF. The CDR3 nucleotides are TGTGCCAGCAGTTACCCATCAAAAGAGACAGGGGGCGGACTTTATGGCTACACCTTC.

A single count supports this clone. The V and J genes are TRBV3-1 (or the pseudogene TRBV3-2) and TRBJ1-6; D is uncertain. The CDR3 spans 14 residues. The V gene lost 1 base and the J gene lost 7 bases, with 8 bases spanning the gap. Germline CDR1 LGHDT, CDR2 YNNKEL (reference sequence). The CDR3 DNA reads TGTGCCAGCAGCCAAGGTGATCGGAATTCACCCCTCCACTTT. This sequence encodes CASSQGDRNSPLHF.

This chain uses TRBV4-1 with TRBJ1-4; 9 bases map to TRBD1. The V gene end was trimmed by 0 bases and the J gene end by 4 bases; junction bases not matched to a gene: 3. Germline V gene data show CDR1 as MGHRA and CDR2 as YSYEKL. The CDR3 totals 16 residues. CDR3 residues: CASSQDGTGINEKLFF. The CDR3 DNA reads as TGCGCCAGCAGCCAAGATGGGACAGGGATTAATGAAAAACTGTTTTTT.

This sequence joins TRBV5-6 and TRBJ1-4; D not resolved. Germline-derived CDR1 and CDR2 are SGHDT and YYEEEE. V was clipped by 4 bases and J by 4 bases, with 17 bases between them. This CDR3 comprises 16 residues. The CDR3 reads CASSPRVRQSNEKLFF. DNA for the CDR3: TGTGCCAGCAGCCCCCGGGTCCGTCAAAGTAATGAAAAACTGTTTTTT.